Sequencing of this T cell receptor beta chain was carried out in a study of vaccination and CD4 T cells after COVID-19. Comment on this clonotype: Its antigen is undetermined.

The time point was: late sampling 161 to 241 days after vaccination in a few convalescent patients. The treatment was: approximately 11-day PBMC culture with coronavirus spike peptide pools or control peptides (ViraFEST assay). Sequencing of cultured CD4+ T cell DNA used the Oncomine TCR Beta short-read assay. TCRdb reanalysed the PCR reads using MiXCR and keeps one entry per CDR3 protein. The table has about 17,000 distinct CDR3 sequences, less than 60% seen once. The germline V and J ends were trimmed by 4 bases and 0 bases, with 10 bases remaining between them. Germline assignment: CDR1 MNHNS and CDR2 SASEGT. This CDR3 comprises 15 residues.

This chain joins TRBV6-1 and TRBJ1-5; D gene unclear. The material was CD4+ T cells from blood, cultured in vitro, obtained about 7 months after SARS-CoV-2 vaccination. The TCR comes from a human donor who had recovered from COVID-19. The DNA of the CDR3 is TGTGCCAGCAGTGTAAGCTCGCATAGCAATCAGCCCCAGCATTTT. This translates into CASSVSSHSNQPQHF.